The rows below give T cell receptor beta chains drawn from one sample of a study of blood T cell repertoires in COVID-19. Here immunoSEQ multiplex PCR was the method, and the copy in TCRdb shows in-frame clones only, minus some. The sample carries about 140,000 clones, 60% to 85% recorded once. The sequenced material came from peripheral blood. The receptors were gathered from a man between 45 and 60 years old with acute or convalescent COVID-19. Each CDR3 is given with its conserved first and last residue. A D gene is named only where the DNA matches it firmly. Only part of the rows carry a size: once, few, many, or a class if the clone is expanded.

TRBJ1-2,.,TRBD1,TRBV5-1,CASSPRLDRDHGYTF,TGCGCCAGCAGCCCTCGCCTCGACAGGGACCATGGCTACACCTTC
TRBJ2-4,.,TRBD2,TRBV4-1,CASSQVGERGAKNIQYF,TGCGCCAGCAGCCAAGTTGGAGAGCGGGGAGCCAAAAACATTCAGTACTTC
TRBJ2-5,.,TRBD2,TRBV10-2,CASSGTSGVVGTQYF,TGCGCCAGCAGTGGTACTAGCGGGGTGGTGGGGACCCAGTACTTC
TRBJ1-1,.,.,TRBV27,CASTKSRDSPSAFF,TGTGCCAGCACCAAATCCCGGGACTCTCCTTCTGCTTTCTTT
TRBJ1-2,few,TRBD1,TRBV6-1,CASSEGDRAGYTF,TGTGCCAGCAGTGAGGGGGACAGGGCCGGCTACACCTTC
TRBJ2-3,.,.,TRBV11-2,CASSLSPTQYF,TGTGCCAGCAGCTTATCTCCTACGCAGTATTTT
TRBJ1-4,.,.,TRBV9,CASSSSGTNEKLFF,TGTGCCAGCAGCTCAAGCGGGACTAATGAAAAACTGTTTTTT
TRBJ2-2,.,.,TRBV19,CASSTVLATGELFF,TGTGCCAGTAGTACGGTACTAGCAACCGGGGAGCTGTTTTTT
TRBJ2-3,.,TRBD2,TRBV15,CATSRTSGITDTQYF,TGTGCCACCAGTAGGACTAGCGGGATCACAGATACGCAGTATTTT
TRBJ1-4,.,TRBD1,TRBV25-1,CASSEYTGQGVGKLFF,TGTGCCAGCAGTGAATATACGGGACAGGGAGTGGGAAAACTGTTTTTT
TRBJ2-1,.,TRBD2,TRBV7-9,CASSLTSGGAGNEQFF,TGTGCCAGCAGCCTGACTAGCGGGGGGGCGGGCAATGAGCAGTTCTTC
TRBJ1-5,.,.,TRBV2,CASRWTDSNQPQHF,TGTGCCAGCAGATGGACAGATAGCAATCAGCCCCAGCATTTT
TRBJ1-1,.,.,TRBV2,CASSDSGQEAFF,TGTGCCAGCAGTGACTCAGGGCAGGAAGCTTTCTTT
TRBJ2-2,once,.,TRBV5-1,CASSSLATGAGELFF,TGCGCCAGCAGCTCCCTAGCCACCGGGGCCGGGGAGCTGTTTTTT
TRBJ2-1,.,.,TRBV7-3,CASSFGVHGSYNEQFF,TGTGCCAGCAGCTTTGGTGTCCACGGCTCCTACAATGAGCAGTTCTTC
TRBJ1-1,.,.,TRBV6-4,CASSAEMGGTEAFF,TGTGCCAGCAGTGCCGAGATGGGGGGCACTGAAGCTTTCTTT
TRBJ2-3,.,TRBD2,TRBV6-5,CASSYYGGNWDTQYF,TGTGCCAGCAGTTACTACGGGGGGAATTGGGATACGCAGTATTTT
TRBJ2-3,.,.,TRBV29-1,CSGVAGASSTDTQYF,TGCAGCGGTGTGGCAGGGGCATCTAGCACAGATACGCAGTATTTT
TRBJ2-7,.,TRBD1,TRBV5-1,CASSSGQGEQYF,TGCGCCAGCAGCTCCGGACAGGGCGAGCAGTACTTC
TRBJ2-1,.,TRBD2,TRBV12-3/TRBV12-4,CASSLGRGYEQFF,TGTGCCAGCAGTTTGGGGAGGGGCTATGAGCAGTTCTTC
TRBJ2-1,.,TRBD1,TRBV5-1,CASSLGGTGTYNEQFF,TGCGCCAGCAGCCTCGGTGGGACAGGGACCTACAATGAGCAGTTCTTC
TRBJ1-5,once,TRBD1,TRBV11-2,CASTPLEKQGNQPQHF,TGTGCCAGCACCCCCTTAGAAAAACAGGGGAATCAGCCCCAGCATTTT
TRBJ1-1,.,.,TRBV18,CASSPTQDNTEAFF,TGTGCCAGCTCACCAACACAGGACAACACTGAAGCTTTCTTT
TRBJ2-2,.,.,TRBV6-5,CASRAGWDTGELFF,TGTGCCAGCAGGGCAGGGTGGGACACCGGGGAGCTGTTTTTT
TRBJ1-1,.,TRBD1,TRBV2,CASRIDRDTEAFF,TGTGCCAGCAGAATAGACAGGGACACTGAAGCTTTCTTT
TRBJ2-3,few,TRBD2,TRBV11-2,CASSSSGGRADTQYF,TGTGCCAGCAGCTCGAGCGGGGGCCGAGCAGATACGCAGTATTTT
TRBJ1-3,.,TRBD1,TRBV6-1,CASSEANRGGNTIYF,TGTGCCAGCAGTGAAGCGAACAGGGGTGGGAACACCATATATTTT
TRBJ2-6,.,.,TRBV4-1,CASSQGHSGANVLTF,TGCGCCAGCAGCCAAGGACACTCTGGGGCCAACGTCCTGACTTTC
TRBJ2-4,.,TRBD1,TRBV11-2,CASSRERGLAKNIQYF,TGTGCCAGCAGCAGGGAAAGGGGGCTAGCCAAAAACATTCAGTACTTC
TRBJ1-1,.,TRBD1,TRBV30,CAQDRGGTEAFF,TGTGCTCAAGACAGGGGGGGCACTGAAGCTTTCTTT
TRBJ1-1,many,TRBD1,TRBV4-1,CASSRQGNEGTEAFF,TGCGCCAGCAGCCGACAGGGGAATGAGGGCACTGAAGCTTTCTTT
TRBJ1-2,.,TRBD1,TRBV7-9,CASSGGQGWGSNYGYTF,TGTGCCAGCAGCGGGGGACAGGGCTGGGGAAGCAACTATGGCTACACCTTC
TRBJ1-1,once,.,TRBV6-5,CASSQQGLGIAFF,TGTGCCAGCAGTCAACAGGGTCTCGGAATAGCTTTCTTT
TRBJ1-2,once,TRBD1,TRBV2,CASSPQMDRGEGYTF,TGTGCCAGCAGTCCTCAGATGGACAGGGGCGAAGGCTACACCTTC
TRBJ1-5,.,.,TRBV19,CASSILYSRAGQPQHF,TGTGCCAGTAGTATTCTGTACTCACGGGCGGGTCAGCCCCAGCATTTT
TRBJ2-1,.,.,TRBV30,CAWRGQIEQFF,TGTGCCTGGAGGGGGCAGATTGAGCAGTTCTTC
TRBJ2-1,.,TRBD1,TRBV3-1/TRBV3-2,CASSQGQGVAEQFF,TGTGCCAGCAGCCAGGGACAGGGTGTTGCGGAGCAGTTCTTC
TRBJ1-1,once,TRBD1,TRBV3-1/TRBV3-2,CASSQQGVGTEAFF,TGTGCCAGCAGCCAACAGGGGGTAGGGACTGAAGCTTTCTTT